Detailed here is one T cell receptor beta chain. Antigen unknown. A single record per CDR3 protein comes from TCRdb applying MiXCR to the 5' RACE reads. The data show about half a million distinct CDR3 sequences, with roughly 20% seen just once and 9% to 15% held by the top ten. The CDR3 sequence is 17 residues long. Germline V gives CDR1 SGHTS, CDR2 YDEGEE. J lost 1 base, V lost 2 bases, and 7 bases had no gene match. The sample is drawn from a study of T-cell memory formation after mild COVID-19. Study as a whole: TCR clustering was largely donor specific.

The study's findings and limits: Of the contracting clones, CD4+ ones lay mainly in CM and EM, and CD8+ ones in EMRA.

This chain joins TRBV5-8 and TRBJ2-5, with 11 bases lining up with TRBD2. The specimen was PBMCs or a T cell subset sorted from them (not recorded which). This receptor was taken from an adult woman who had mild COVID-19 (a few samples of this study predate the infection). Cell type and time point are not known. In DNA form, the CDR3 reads TGTGCCAGCAGCTTTTTAACTAGCGGGAGTTTCCAAGAGACCCAGTACTTC. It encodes CASSFLTSGSFQETQYF.